This T cell receptor beta chain is drawn from a study of regulatory T cells in long-lasting Graves disease (dated by TCRdb to about 2021). For the study in its entirety: Persistent Graves' disease meant more than 5 years of antithyroid drug treatment with TSH receptor autoantibodies that stayed positive. Persistent Graves' disease patients were compared with newly diagnosed Graves' disease patients by peripheral blood TCR sequencing and RNA sequencing. The study took place in China and was registered as a clinical trial. Antithyroid drugs had been taken for approximately ten years on average by persistent Graves' disease patients in the clinical cohort. A total of around 35 samples underwent TCR sequencing: about 13 from persistent and around 20 from newly diagnosed Graves' disease patients. Overall study results and their limits: Sequencing and analysis were restricted to the TCR beta chain. Patients with persistent disease shared more public clonotypes (fewer than 3,000) than newly diagnosed patients did (around 1,000). Preferential use of TRBV28, TRBJ1-2 and TRBJ2-5 was observed in persistent disease, whereas TRBV20-1 and TRBJ2-1 were favored in newly diagnosed disease. Because the primary lesion, thyroid tissue, could not be accessed, the study looked at peripheral blood alone. Persistent Graves' disease patients showed lower TCR Shannon entropy and fewer highly expanded clones than newly diagnosed patients, suggesting clonal expansion. The small sample size was acknowledged by the authors as a limitation that may reduce accuracy.

The CDR3 sequence holds 13 residues, the cysteine and phenylalanine included. Only the CDR3 portion is preserved as DNA: 39 bases, with reading frame beginning at the first base. Based on the germline V gene, the CDR1 and CDR2 sequences are SQVTM and ANQGSEA. V is shortened by 6 bases, J by 0 bases, and the region joining them spans 11 bases. The sample holds a few counts of this clonotype. Its antigen is currently not known. No clone much larger than this one lies a single base away; base qualities are absent. Interpreted using the paper, the time point label stands for: persistent/refractory GD, antithyroid drugs over 5 years with positive TRAb. For both TCR sequencing and RNA sequencing, RNA was extracted from PBMCs using TRIzol. Graves' disease was diagnosed according to American Thyroid Association guidelines. Recruitment of patients was carried out at an endocrinology department in Xi'an, China. From each patient, approximately 10 milliliters of peripheral blood was collected into an EDTA anticoagulant tube. Ficoll Paque Plus density gradient separation was used to isolate PBMCs, and no further T cell sorting was done. RNA quality was checked with an Agilent 2100 Bioanalyzer and agarose gel, and concentration with a NanoDrop 2000.

The library was generated by multiplex PCR. The sequencer was an Illumina HiSeq 4000. CDR3 regions were amplified by Arm-PCR with iRepertoire HTBI primers to construct TCR beta libraries. Gel purification was performed on PCR products prior to sequencing. Regarding the original processing steps: Gene usage analysis of CDR3 amino acid clonotypes used the approximately 62 TRBV and more than 13 TRBJ segments found across samples. COPE and FqMerger were used to merge filtered high-quality paired reads into contigs. BLAST was used to align contigs to the IMGT TRBV, TRBD and TRBJ reference genes, and CDR3 was defined following IMGT. Any clonotype with a frequency above 0.1% was counted as a highly expanded clone. Shannon entropy served as the measure of repertoire diversity, while the Gini coefficient captured V-J evenness. A clonotype found in more than one individual was treated as public. Starting from the raw public reads, TCRdb applied fastp trimming at Q25, assembled clones with MiXCR and retained in-frame beta chains. Entries are consolidated by CDR3 protein sequence, retaining the most common genes and DNA. The V and J calls follow TCRdb's processing rather than the paper's. This sample has over 300,000 distinct CDR3 sequences in its table, and 20% of those were observed once. The top ten hold over 25% of the sample.

The chain links TRBV29-1 with TRBJ1-1; no D gene is confidently identified. The origin of this receptor is a female donor with Graves disease. The specimen was peripheral blood mononuclear cells (PBMCs), collected when the disease was refractory, from a patient treated with antithyroid drugs. The DNA is TGCAGCGTAGGGAGAATCATGAACACTGAAGCTTTCTTT. Protein translation: CSVGRIMNTEAFF. With the portions outside the CDR3 filled from the reference TRBV29-1 and TRBJ1-1 genes, the complete variable region becomes SAVISQKPSRDICQRGTSLTIQCQVDSQVTMMFWYRQQPGQSLTLIATANQGSEATYESGFVIDKFPISRPNLTFSTLTVSNMSPEDSSIYLCSVGRIMNTEAFFGQGTRLTVV.